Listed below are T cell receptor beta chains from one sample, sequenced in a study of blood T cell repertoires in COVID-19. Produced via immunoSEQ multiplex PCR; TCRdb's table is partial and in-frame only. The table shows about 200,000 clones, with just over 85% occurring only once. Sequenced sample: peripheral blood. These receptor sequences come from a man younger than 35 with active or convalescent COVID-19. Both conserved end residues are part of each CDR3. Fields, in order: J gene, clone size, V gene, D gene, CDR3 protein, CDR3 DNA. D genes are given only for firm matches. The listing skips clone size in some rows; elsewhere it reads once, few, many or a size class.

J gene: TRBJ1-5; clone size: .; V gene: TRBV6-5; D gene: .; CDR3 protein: CASSNGGPGQPQHF; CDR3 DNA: TGTGCCAGCAGTAACGGGGGGCCCGGGCAGCCCCAGCATTTT
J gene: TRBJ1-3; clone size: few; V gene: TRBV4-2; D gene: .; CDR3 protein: CASSQDFDRFSGNTIYF; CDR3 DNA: TGTGCCAGCAGCCAAGATTTTGACAGGTTCTCTGGAAACACCATATATTTT
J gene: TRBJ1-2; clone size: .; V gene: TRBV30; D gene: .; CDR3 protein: CAWSSQSKVRQGYQLGYTF; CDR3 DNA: TGTGCCTGGAGTTCCCAGTCGAAAGTGCGTCAGGGATACCAGCTTGGCTACACCTTC
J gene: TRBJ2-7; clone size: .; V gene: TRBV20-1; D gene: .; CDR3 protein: CSASDRRAYEQYF; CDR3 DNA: TGCAGTGCTAGTGACAGGCGAGCCTACGAGCAGTACTTC
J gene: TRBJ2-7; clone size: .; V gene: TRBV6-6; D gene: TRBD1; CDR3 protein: CASSYGQGADEQYF; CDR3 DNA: TGTGCCAGCAGTTACGGGCAGGGGGCAGACGAGCAGTACTTC
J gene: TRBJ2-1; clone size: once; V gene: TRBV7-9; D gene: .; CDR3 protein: CASSFRSSNEQFF; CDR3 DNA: TGTGCCAGCAGCTTCCGGTCGTCCAATGAGCAGTTCTTC
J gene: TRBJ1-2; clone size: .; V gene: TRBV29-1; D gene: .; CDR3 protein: CSVVDTGAGYTF; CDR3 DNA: TGCAGCGTCGTGGATACAGGAGCGGGGTACACCTTC
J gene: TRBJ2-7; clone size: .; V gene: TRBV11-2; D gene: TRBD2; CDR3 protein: CASARLAGKTYEQYF; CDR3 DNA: TGTGCCAGCGCCCGGCTAGCGGGCAAAACCTACGAGCAGTACTTC
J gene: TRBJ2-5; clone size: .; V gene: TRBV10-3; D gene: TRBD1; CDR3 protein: CAISESKVADREGETQYF; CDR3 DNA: TGTGCCATCAGTGAGTCGAAGGTTGCGGACAGGGAAGGAGAGACCCAGTACTTC
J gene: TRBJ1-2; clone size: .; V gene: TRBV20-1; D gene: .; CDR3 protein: CSASGELGYTF; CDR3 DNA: TGCAGTGCTAGTGGGGAGCTTGGCTACACCTTC
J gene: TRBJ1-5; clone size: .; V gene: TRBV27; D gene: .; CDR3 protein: CASSDTGFNQPQHF; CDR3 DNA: TGTGCCAGCAGTGACACAGGGTTCAATCAGCCCCAGCATTTT
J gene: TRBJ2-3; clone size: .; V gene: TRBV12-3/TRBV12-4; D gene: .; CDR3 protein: CASRQGSTDTQYF; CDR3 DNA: TGTGCCAGCAGGCAGGGGAGTACAGATACGCAGTATTTT
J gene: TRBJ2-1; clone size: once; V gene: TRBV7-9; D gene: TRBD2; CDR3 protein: CASSSGRKHNEQFF; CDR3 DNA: TGTGCCAGCAGTAGCGGGAGGAAACACAATGAGCAGTTCTTC
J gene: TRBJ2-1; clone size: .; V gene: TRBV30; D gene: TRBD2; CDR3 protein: CSAGGSYNEQFF; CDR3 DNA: TGTTCAGCGGGAGGCTCCTACAATGAGCAGTTCTTC
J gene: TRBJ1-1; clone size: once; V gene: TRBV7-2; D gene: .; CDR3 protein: CASSLEWGGLTEAFF; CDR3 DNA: TGTGCCAGCAGCTTAGAGTGGGGGGGGCTCACTGAAGCTTTCTTT
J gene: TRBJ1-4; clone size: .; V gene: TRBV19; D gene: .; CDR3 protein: CASSSLGRQNEKLFF; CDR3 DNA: TGTGCCAGTAGTTCTTTGGGCAGACAAAATGAAAAACTGTTTTTT
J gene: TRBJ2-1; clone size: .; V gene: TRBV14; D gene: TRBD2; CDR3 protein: CASRLTSGREGEQFF; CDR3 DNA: TGTGCCAGCAGACTTACTAGCGGGAGGGAGGGTGAGCAGTTCTTC
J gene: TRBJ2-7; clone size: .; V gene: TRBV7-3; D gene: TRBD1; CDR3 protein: CASSLGTGGHEQYF; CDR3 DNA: TGTGCCAGCAGCTTAGGGACAGGGGGCCACGAGCAGTACTTC
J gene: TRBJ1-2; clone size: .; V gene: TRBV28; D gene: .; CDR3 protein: CASSPRGGYTF; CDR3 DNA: TGTGCCAGCAGTCCCAGAGGGGGCTACACCTTC
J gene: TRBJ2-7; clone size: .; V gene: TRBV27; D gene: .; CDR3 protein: CAFHVVSSYEQYF; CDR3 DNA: TGTGCCTTCCACGTCGTCAGCTCCTACGAGCAGTACTTC
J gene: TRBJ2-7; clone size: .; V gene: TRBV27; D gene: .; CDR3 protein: CASSLVFSGTYEQYF; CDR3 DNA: TGTGCCAGCAGTTTGGTTTTCTCGGGGACCTACGAGCAGTACTTC
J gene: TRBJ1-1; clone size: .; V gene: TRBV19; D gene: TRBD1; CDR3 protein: CASNPGTGNEAFF; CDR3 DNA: TGTGCCAGTAACCCCGGGACAGGCAATGAAGCTTTCTTT
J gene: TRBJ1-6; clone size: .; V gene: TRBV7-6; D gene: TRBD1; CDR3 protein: CASSTGQFNSPLHF; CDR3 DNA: TGTGCCAGCAGTACGGGACAGTTTAATTCACCCCTCCACTTT
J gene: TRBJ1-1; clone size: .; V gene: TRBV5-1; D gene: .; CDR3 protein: CASSLTGNTEAFF; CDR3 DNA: TGCGCCAGCAGCTTGACAGGGAACACTGAAGCTTTCTTT
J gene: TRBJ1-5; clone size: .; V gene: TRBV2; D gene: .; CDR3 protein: CASMTSEPQHF; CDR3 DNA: TGTGCCAGCATGACATCCGAGCCCCAGCATTTT
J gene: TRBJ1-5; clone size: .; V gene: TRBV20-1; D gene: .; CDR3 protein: CSASEGGGSGNQPQHF; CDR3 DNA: TGCAGTGCTAGTGAGGGGGGGGGCTCTGGCAATCAGCCCCAGCATTTT
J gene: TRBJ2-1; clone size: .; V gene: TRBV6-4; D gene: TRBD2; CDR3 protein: CASSGGLAGGGEQFF; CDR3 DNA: TGTGCCAGCAGTGGGGGACTAGCGGGAGGCGGTGAGCAGTTCTTC
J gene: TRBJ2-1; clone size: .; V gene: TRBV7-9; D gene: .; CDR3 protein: CASSFTREIQFF; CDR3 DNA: TGTGCCAGCAGCTTCACGCGGGAAATTCAGTTCTTC
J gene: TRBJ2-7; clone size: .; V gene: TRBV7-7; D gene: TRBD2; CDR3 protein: CASSPITSGRPYEQYF; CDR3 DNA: TGTGCCAGCAGCCCCATTACTAGCGGGAGGCCCTACGAGCAGTACTTC
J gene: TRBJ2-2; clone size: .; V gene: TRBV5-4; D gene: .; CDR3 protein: CASSGSTGTAGELFF; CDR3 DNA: TGTGCCAGCAGCGGGTCCACAGGGACCGCCGGGGAGCTGTTTTTT
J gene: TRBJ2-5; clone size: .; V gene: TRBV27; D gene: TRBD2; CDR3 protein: CASSALAGGQETQYF; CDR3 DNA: TGTGCCAGCAGTGCCCTAGCGGGGGGACAAGAGACCCAGTACTTC
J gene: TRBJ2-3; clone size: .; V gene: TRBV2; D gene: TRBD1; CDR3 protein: CASSERGHTDTQYF; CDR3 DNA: TGTGCCAGCAGTGAAAGGGGGCACACAGATACGCAGTATTTT
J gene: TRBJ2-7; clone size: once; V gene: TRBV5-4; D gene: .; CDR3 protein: CASSSYRVTSSYEQYF; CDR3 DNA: TGTGCCAGCAGCTCGTACCGGGTTACGAGCTCCTACGAGCAGTACTTC
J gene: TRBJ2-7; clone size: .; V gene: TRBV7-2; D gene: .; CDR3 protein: CASSLPGAYEQYF; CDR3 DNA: TGTGCCAGCAGCTTGCCGGGGGCCTACGAGCAGTACTTC
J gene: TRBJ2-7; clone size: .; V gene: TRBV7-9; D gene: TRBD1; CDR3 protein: CASSLDRADEQYF; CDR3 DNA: TGTGCCAGCAGCCTCGACAGGGCTGACGAGCAGTACTTC
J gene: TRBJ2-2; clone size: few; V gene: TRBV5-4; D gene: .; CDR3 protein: CASSLASVSPTGELFF; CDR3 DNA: TGTGCCAGCAGCTTGGCTAGCGTATCCCCCACCGGGGAGCTGTTTTTT
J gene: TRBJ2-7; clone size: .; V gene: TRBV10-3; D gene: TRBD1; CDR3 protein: CASEDRGGYEQYF; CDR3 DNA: TGTGCCTCGGAGGACAGGGGTGGATACGAGCAGTACTTC
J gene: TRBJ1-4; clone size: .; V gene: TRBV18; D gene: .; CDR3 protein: CASSQRTILGGVATNEKLFF; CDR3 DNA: TGTGCCAGCTCACAAAGGACGATTCTGGGGGGTGTTGCAACTAATGAAAAACTGTTTTTT
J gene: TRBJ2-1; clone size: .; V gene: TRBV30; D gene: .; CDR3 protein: CAWGRWSYNEQFF; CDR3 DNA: TGTGCCTGGGGTAGATGGTCCTACAATGAGCAGTTCTTC
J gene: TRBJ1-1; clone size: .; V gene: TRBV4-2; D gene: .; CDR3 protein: CASSLNPSDTEAFF; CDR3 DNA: TGTGCCAGCAGCCTGAACCCCAGTGACACTGAAGCTTTCTTT
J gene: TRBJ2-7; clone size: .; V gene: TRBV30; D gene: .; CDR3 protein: CAWTRLPAGTYEQYF; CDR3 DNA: TGTGCCTGGACCAGACTCCCGGCGGGGACCTACGAGCAGTACTTC
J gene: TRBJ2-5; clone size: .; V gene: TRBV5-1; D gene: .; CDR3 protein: CASSLGSQETQYF; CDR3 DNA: TGCGCCAGCAGCTTGGGCAGCCAAGAGACCCAGTACTTC
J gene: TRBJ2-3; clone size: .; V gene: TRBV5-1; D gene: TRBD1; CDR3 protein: CASSSGGQGWDTQYF; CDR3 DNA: TGCGCCAGCAGCTCCGGAGGACAGGGATGGGATACGCAGTATTTT
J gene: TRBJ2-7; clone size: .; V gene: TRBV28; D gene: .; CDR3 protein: CASSLFPGDEQYF; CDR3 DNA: TGTGCCAGCAGTTTATTTCCAGGGGACGAGCAGTACTTC
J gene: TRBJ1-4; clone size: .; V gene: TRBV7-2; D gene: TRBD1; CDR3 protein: CASSLDRGNEKLFF; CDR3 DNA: TGTGCCAGCAGCTTGGACAGGGGGAATGAAAAACTGTTTTTT
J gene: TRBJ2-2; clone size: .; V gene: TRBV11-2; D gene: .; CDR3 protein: CASSLANSPGELFF; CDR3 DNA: TGTGCCAGCAGCTTAGCAAACAGCCCCGGGGAGCTGTTTTTT
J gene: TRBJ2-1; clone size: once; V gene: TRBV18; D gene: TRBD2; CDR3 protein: CASSPRTSGGSTYNEQFF; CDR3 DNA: TGTGCCAGCTCACCAAGGACTAGCGGGGGGTCTACCTACAATGAGCAGTTCTTC
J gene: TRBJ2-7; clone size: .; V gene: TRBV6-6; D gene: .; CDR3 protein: CASSYPPETGRREQYF; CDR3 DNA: TGTGCCAGCAGTTACCCGCCAGAGACTGGTAGGAGGGAGCAGTACTTC